The T cell receptor (beta chain) under discussion was sequenced for a study of Graves' ophthalmopathy and Graves' hyperthyroidism. For repertoire sequencing, the TCR beta CDR3 regions were amplified from RNA transcripts. HTBI primers served in a first-round RT-PCR, which a second-round multiplex PCR followed. TCRdb reprocessed the multiplex PCR reads with MiXCR, giving one entry per CDR3 protein. The sample consists of a few hundred thousand distinct CDR3 sequences, around 20% of them appearing once. The V gene end was trimmed by 6 bases and the J gene end by 5 bases; junction bases not matched to a gene: 8. This CDR3 is 14 amino acids long. The V gene's germline CDR1 is MNHEY and CDR2 SVGEGT.

Input material: peripheral blood. The rearrangement joins TRBV6-2 or TRBV6-3 to TRBJ1-1, with 8 bases aligning to TRBD1. This sequence originates from a young woman with Graves' ophthalmopathy. The chain's CDR3 is CASRRQGSKTEAFF. The CDR3 DNA sequence: TGTGCCAGCAGAAGACAGGGGTCGAAGACTGAAGCTTTCTTT.